Shown below are 30 T cell receptor beta chains from a single sample sequenced in a study of cytomegalovirus exposure and HLA in healthy donors. With 60 Vbeta and 13 Jbeta primers, the PCR was carried out. The protocol was immunoSEQ multiplex PCR, while the TCRdb copy is restricted to in-frame clones and leaves out a portion. The data contain 55,000 to 85,000 clones, around 82% of them singletons. Material for sequencing was PBMCs. The receptors were gathered from a young man in good health and CMV-seropositive.

This clone was detected a few times. The chain links TRBV6-5 to TRBJ1-5, with D maybe TRBD1 (5 bases). Trimming took off 3 bases at V and 11 bases at J, with 14 bases between the two ends. Looked up from germline, CDR1 is MNHEY and CDR2 is SVGAGI. This CDR3 contains 13 residues. CDR3 amino acids: CASSYDPGQAQHF. The CDR3 region has the DNA TGTGCCAGCAGTTATGACCCAGGGCAGGCCCAGCATTTT.

CDR3 in amino acids: CASSRTGELAKNIQYF. The CDR3 nucleotides are TGTGCCAGCAGCCGTACAGGGGAGCTAGCCAAAAACATTCAGTACTTC. The chain couples TRBV7-9 to TRBJ2-4; TRBD1 matches 7 bases. The CDR3 covers 16 residues. Germline V gene sequence: CDR1 SEHNR, CDR2 FQNEAQ (reference sequence). V was pared by 5 bases and J by 0 bases, with 7 bases of the junction left unmatched.

The chain combines TRBV30 with TRBJ1-2; 7 bases are shared with TRBD1. Germline V lookup: CDR1 GTSNPN, CDR2 SVGIG (reference sequence). This CDR3 spans 11 amino acids. J lost 0 bases, V lost 8 bases, and 0 bases had no gene match. DNA of the CDR3: TGTGCCGGGACAGCTAACTATGGCTACACCTTC. Its translation is CAGTANYGYTF.

V usage is TRBV25-1 and J usage is TRBJ2-7, with 9 bases fitting TRBD1. V was pared by 3 bases and J by 2 bases, with 2 bases of the junction left unmatched. CDR3 length equals 14 residues. From germline, CDR1 is MGHDK and CDR2 SYGVNS. This chain's CDR3 is CASSEGTGPYEQYF. DNA of the CDR3: TGTGCCAGCAGTGAGGGGACAGGGCCCTACGAGCAGTACTTC.

This clone appeared once. The chain joins TRBV13 to TRBJ1-6; 8 nucleotides align to TRBD1. This CDR3 has 17 residues. Germline V CDR1 and CDR2: PRHDT, FYEKMQ (reference sequence). V lost 0 bases, J lost 8 bases, and 9 bases stayed unmatched. The DNA of the CDR3 is TGTGCCAGCAGCTTAGGGGCAGGGGGCCTCGTAGATTCACCCCTCCACTTT. Its translation: CASSLGAGGLVDSPLHF. The entire variable domain, with the rest obtained from reference TRBV13 and TRBJ1-6, is as follows: AAGVIQSPRHLIKEKRETATLKCYPIPRHDTVYWYQQGPGQDPQFLISFYEKMQSDKGSIPDRFSAQQFSDYHSELNMSSLELGDSALYFCASSLGAGGLVDSPLHFGNGTRLTVT.

The chain links TRBV4-1 to TRBJ2-6; TRBD1 matches at 7 bases. Germline lookup yields CDR1 MGHRA and CDR2 YSYEKL. The trim removed 0 bases at V and 2 bases at J, leaving 13 bases unmatched. The CDR3 has 20 residues. The CDR3 bases are TGCGCCAGCAGCCAAGATTGGGCAGGGGGTGGGTATGCTGGGGCCAACGTCCTGACTTTC. Amino acids: CASSQDWAGGGYAGANVLTF.

The CDR3 spells CSVGPLAGGSYNEQFF. The CDR3 nucleotides are TGCAGCGTTGGACCACTAGCGGGGGGTTCCTACAATGAGCAGTTCTTC. This chain connects TRBV29-1 to TRBJ2-1; 12 positions agree with TRBD2. CDR1 and CDR2 from the germline V gene are SQVTM and ANQGSEA. With V trimmed by 4 bases and J by 1 base, 5 bases remained unmatched. This CDR3 has 16 residues.

This clone was picked up a small number of times. This sequence joins TRBV7-2 and TRBJ1-1; 7 bases line up with TRBD1. V lost 1 base to trimming and J lost 3 bases; unmatched junction nucleotides: 5. Germline V CDR1 and CDR2: SGHTA, FQGNSA. There are 15 residues in the CDR3. CDR3 amino acids: CASSLGGTVYTEAFF. The CDR3 region has the DNA TGTGCCAGCAGCTTAGGTGGGACAGTGTACACTGAAGCTTTCTTT.

The chain combines TRBV30 with TRBJ1-1, with 7 bases matching TRBD1. Germline CDR1 GTSNPN, CDR2 SVGIG (reference sequence). The CDR3 runs to 14 residues. J gave up 0 bases and V 3 bases, and 4 bases lay outside the gene matches. CDR3 amino acids: CAWSVGTVNTEAFF. CDR3 DNA: TGTGCCTGGAGCGTCGGGACAGTGAACACTGAAGCTTTCTTT.

A few counts support this clone. The chain joins TRBV6-1 to TRBJ1-1; 7 nucleotides match TRBD1. CDR1 MNHNS and CDR2 SASEGT come from the germline V gene. CDR3 length: 13 amino acids. V was pared by 6 bases and J by 5 bases, with 6 bases of the junction left unmatched. The CDR3 sequence is CASRGQGGTEAFF. The DNA of the CDR3 is TGTGCCAGCAGGGGCCAGGGGGGTACTGAAGCTTTCTTT.

This clone appeared a single time. The CDR3 spells CASSLGGTDNEQFF. The CDR3 coding sequence is TGTGCCAGCAGCTTAGGTGGGACTGACAATGAGCAGTTCTTC. V gene TRBV13 combines with J gene TRBJ2-1; D perhaps matches TRBD2 (6 bases). This CDR3 contains 14 residues. Germline CDR1 PRHDT, CDR2 FYEKMQ (reference sequence). V lost 0 bases, J lost 5 bases, and 8 bases lay in between.

This clone appeared a few times. This sequence joins TRBV10-1 and TRBJ2-3; D is unresolved. The CDR3 consists of 12 residues. CDR1 WNHNN and CDR2 SYGVQD come from the germline V gene (reference sequence). Trimming left V 5 bases short and J 2 bases short, with 5 bases between. DNA for the CDR3: TGCGCCAGCAGTTATTCCACAGATACGCAGTATTTT. Translating gives CASSYSTDTQYF.

The chain carries TRBV10-3 and TRBJ1-2, with D perhaps TRBD1 (5 bases). The germline V gene has CDR1 ENHRY and CDR2 SYGVKD. The V gene lost 3 bases and the J gene lost 5 bases, with 13 bases spanning the gap. This CDR3 has 14 residues. The CDR3 protein is CAISDGGRIYGYTF. The CDR3 coding sequence is TGTGCCATCAGTGACGGGGGACGGATATATGGCTACACCTTC.

The rearrangement joins TRBV29-1 to TRBJ2-1; 11 nucleotides align to TRBD2. The germline V gene has CDR1 SQVTM and CDR2 ANQGSEA. J gave up 5 bases and V 6 bases, and 6 bases lay outside the gene matches. The CDR3 is 14 residues long. The CDR3 sequence: CSVLTSGNHNEQFF. The DNA for the CDR3 is TGCAGCGTCCTGACTAGCGGGAATCACAATGAGCAGTTCTTC.

The chain carries TRBV5-8 and TRBJ1-6; tentative D call: TRBD1 (5 bases). CDR1 and CDR2 from the germline V gene are SGHTS and YDEGEE. This CDR3 is built from 14 residues. Trimming removed 2 bases at V and 5 bases at J, with 8 bases between. CDR3 in amino acids: CASSFDSNNSPLHF. CDR3 DNA: TGTGCCAGCAGCTTTGACAGTAATAATTCACCCCTCCACTTT.

The chain links TRBV4-1 to TRBJ2-7; D remains unclear. CDR1 and CDR2 from the germline V gene are MGHRA and YSYEKL. V was trimmed by 1 base and J by 2 bases, leaving 12 bases between them. The CDR3 totals 15 residues. The CDR3 nucleotides are TGCGCCAGCAGCCAAGCTTCAGGTTCACCCTACGAGCAGTACTTC. This sequence encodes CASSQASGSPYEQYF.

V usage is TRBV30 and J usage is TRBJ2-5, with 9 bases aligning to TRBD2. In germline, CDR1 is GTSNPN, CDR2 SVGIG (reference sequence). J gave up 1 base and V 2 bases, and 8 bases lay outside the gene matches. The CDR3 has 16 amino acids. As DNA, the CDR3 is TGTGCCTGGAGTTTAGCGGGAGCGCCCATCCAAGAGACCCAGTACTTC. This translates into CAWSLAGAPIQETQYF.

J is TRBJ2-3 and V is TRBV21-1; TRBD2 is the table's D call and was not checked against the DNA. TRBV21-1 is labeled a pseudogene. The CDR3 spans 14 residues. In DNA form, the CDR3 reads TGTGCCAGCAGCCCTCGGGGTTCCGCAGATACGCAGTATTTT. It encodes CASSPRGSADTQYF.

V gene TRBV18 combines with J gene TRBJ2-5; D is perhaps TRBD1 (6 bases). This CDR3 spans 15 amino acids. Germline CDR1 is KGHSH and CDR2 is LQKENI. Trimming removed 1 base at V and 2 bases at J, with 11 bases between. The CDR3 loop reads CASSPLSRGQETQYF. In nucleotides, the CDR3 is TGTGCCAGCTCACCACTAAGCAGGGGACAAGAGACCCAGTACTTC.

The chain is built from TRBV11-2 and TRBJ1-6; 7 nucleotides align to TRBD1. The junction had 13 bases not matched to a gene; V was cut back by 5 bases and J by 6 bases. Germline V gene sequence: CDR1 SGHAT, CDR2 FQNNGV. CDR3 length: 17 amino acids. The chain's CDR3 is CASSPRRQGTVNSPLHF. The CDR3 DNA sequence: TGTGCCAGCAGCCCGAGAAGACAGGGAACAGTTAATTCACCCCTCCACTTT.

The chain combines TRBV6-6 with TRBJ2-7; TRBD2 agrees at 7 bases. The trim removed 11 bases at V and 3 bases at J, leaving 10 bases unmatched. The CDR3 is made up of 13 amino acids. The germline gives CDR1 MNHNY, CDR2 SVGAGI (reference sequence). The CDR3 nucleotides are TGTGCCGCCGGCAGAGGGGAGGGCTACGAGCAGTACTTC. It translates to CAAGRGEGYEQYF.

CDR3 amino acids: CASSHLGDQPQHF. The CDR3 nucleotides are TGTGCCAGCAGCCACCTCGGGGATCAGCCCCAGCATTTT. The chain is built from TRBV6-1 and TRBJ1-5; D unresolved. The CDR3 runs to 13 residues. The germline CDR1 and CDR2 sequences are MNHNS and SASEGT. V lost 6 bases and J lost 5, with 11 bases in between.

This clone was detected only once. The chain carries TRBV27 and TRBJ1-2, with 10 bases aligning to TRBD1. The CDR3 is 13 amino acids. The germline gives CDR1 MNHEY, CDR2 SMNVEV (reference sequence). Trimming cost V 6 bases and J 6 bases; bases outside gene matches: 4. The CDR3 spells CASRGQGTDGYTF. The CDR3 DNA sequence: TGTGCCAGCAGGGGACAGGGGACGGATGGCTACACCTTC.

Written as DNA, the CDR3 is TGTGCCAGCAGTTACGTAGGGGGGGGAGATGAAAAACTGTTTTTT. Its translation is CASSYVGGGDEKLFF. The rearrangement joins TRBV6-6 to TRBJ1-4; possibly TRBD1 for D (6 bases). The V gene's germline CDR1 is MNHNY and CDR2 SVGAGI (reference sequence). The CDR3 is made up of 15 amino acids. V gave up 2 bases and J gave up 6 bases, with 13 bases separating them.

This clone was seen a few times. J is TRBJ1-4 and V is TRBV6-5, with 9 bases that match TRBD1. The CDR3 extends over 15 amino acids. J was trimmed by 6 bases and V by 6 bases; bases with no gene match: 8. The germline V gene has CDR1 MNHEY and CDR2 SVGAGI. Written as DNA, the CDR3 is TGTGCCAGCAGGGCGGGGACAGGGTTTTATGAAAAACTGTTTTTT. Encoded protein: CASRAGTGFYEKLFF.

The chain combines TRBV10-3 with TRBJ2-7, with 10 positions matching TRBD1. Looked up from germline, CDR1 is ENHRY and CDR2 is SYGVKD. J was trimmed by 7 bases and V by 11 bases; bases with no gene match: 5. CDR3 length: 11 amino acids. CDR3 in amino acids: CAARTGGEQYF. In nucleotides, the CDR3 is TGTGCCGCCCGGACAGGGGGGGAGCAGTACTTC.

The chain carries TRBV7-6 and TRBJ1-3; the D gene is possibly TRBD1 (5 bases). The CDR3 is made up of 15 amino acids. Trimming cost V 1 base and J 1 base, with 8 bases left between them. Germline V gene data show CDR1 as SGHVS and CDR2 as FNYEAQ. Here the CDR3 reads CASSLGQGSGNTIYF. The DNA of the CDR3 is TGTGCCAGCAGCTTAGGTCAGGGATCTGGAAACACCATATATTTT.

The rearrangement joins TRBV7-9 to TRBJ2-5, with D perhaps TRBD1 (5 bases). Germline V gene sequence: CDR1 SEHNR, CDR2 FQNEAQ (reference sequence). The CDR3 length is 13 residues. The germline V and J ends were trimmed by 2 bases and 5 bases, with 9 bases remaining between them. The DNA for the CDR3 is TGTGCCAGCAGCTTAAAAGGGGTGGAGACCCAGTACTTC. Its translation is CASSLKGVETQYF.

The chain combines TRBV10-1 with TRBJ2-1; possibly TRBD2 for D (5 bases). This CDR3 contains 14 residues. Germline values: CDR1 WNHNN, CDR2 SYGVQD (reference sequence). Trimming took off 2 bases at V and 12 bases at J, with 17 bases between the two ends. The CDR3 nucleotides are TGCGCCAGCAGTGAGAATAGCGTGGCCTGGGGGCAGTTCTTC. Its translation is CASSENSVAWGQFF.

This rearrangement joins TRBV6-5 to TRBJ1-2; TRBD1 is a possible D gene (5 bases). Germline V gives CDR1 MNHEY, CDR2 SVGAGI. Trimming took off 0 bases at V and 3 bases at J, with 11 bases between the two ends. This CDR3 contains 15 residues. CDR3 region: CASSYSQGSYYGYTF. The CDR3 DNA sequence: TGTGCCAGCAGTTACTCGCAGGGATCCTACTATGGCTACACCTTC.